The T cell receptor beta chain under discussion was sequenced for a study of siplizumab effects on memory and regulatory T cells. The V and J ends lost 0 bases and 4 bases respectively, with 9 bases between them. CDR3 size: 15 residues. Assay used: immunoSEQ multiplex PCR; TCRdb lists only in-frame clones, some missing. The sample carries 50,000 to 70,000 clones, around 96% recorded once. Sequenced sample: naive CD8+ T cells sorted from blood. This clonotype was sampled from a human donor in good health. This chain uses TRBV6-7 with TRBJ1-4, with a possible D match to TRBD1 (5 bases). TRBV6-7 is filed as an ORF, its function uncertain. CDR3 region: CASSYSTEGNEKLFF. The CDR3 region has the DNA TGTGCCAGCAGTTACTCGACAGAGGGTAATGAAAAACTGTTTTTT.